The 27 T cell receptor beta chains listed next were all sequenced from one sample in a study of cytomegalovirus exposure and HLA in healthy donors. Generated by immunoSEQ multiplex PCR, the TCRdb table keeps only in-frame clones and is missing some. The sample records about 73,000 clones, 85% to 90% being singletons. The specimen sequenced was PBMCs. These receptors were taken from a woman younger than 35 in good health and CMV-seropositive.

CDR3 nucleotide sequence: TGTGCCAGCAGCTTAGATCTAGGGGGGGGAGAGACCCAGTACTTC. Translating it yields CASSLDLGGGETQYF. The J gene is TRBJ2-5, the V gene TRBV11-2; tentative D call: TRBD2 (7 bases). The CDR3 totals 15 residues. Trimming left V 0 bases short and J 4 bases short, with 12 bases between. The germline V gene encodes CDR1 SGHAT and CDR2 FQNNGV.

Notes on this clone: One junction end disagrees with the germline gene, perhaps due to a read error. This sequence joins TRBV7-6 and TRBJ1-1; the D gene is possibly TRBD1 (5 bases). The V gene's germline CDR1 is SGHVS and CDR2 FNYEAQ. The CDR3 totals 13 residues. The CDR3 sequence: CASSLDRNTEAFF. The DNA for the CDR3 is TGTGCCAGCAGTTTAGACAGAAACACTGAAGCTTTCTTT.

This clone was counted a few times. The chain uses TRBV30 and TRBJ1-5; the D is unclear. The germline gives CDR1 GTSNPN, CDR2 SVGIG (reference sequence). V was shortened by 1 base and J by 0 bases, with 4 bases between the two germline ends. The CDR3 length is 13 residues. The DNA for the CDR3 is TGTGCCTGGAGTGACAGTAGCAATCAGCCCCAGCATTTT. Translated, it gives CAWSDSSNQPQHF.

V is TRBV27 and J is TRBJ2-1; 10 nucleotides agree with TRBD2. Looked up from germline, CDR1 is MNHEY and CDR2 is SMNVEV (reference sequence). Unmatched junction bases numbered 7, after V lost 4 bases and J lost 7 bases. This CDR3 has 15 amino acids. The CDR3 sequence is CASSSRTSGHNEQFF. The CDR3 bases are TGTGCCAGCAGTTCCCGGACTAGCGGCCATAATGAGCAGTTCTTC.

The V gene is TRBV28, the J gene TRBJ1-2, with 8 bases that match TRBD1. Germline loops: CDR1 MDHEN, CDR2 SYDVKM. With 6 bases clipped from V and 3 bases from J, the junction kept 6 bases outside the gene matches. The CDR3 is 14 residues long. CDR3 DNA sequence: TGTGCCAGCAGACCGGACAGGGTGGACTATGGCTACACCTTC. It codes for CASRPDRVDYGYTF.

The chain employs TRBV29-1 and TRBJ2-2, with TRBD2 matching over 10 bases. V lost 7 bases, J lost 7 bases, and 12 bases stayed unmatched. The germline gives CDR1 SQVTM, CDR2 ANQGSEA. The CDR3 contains 15 residues. The CDR3, as DNA: TGCAGCGCCCGGCGACTAGCGGGCGGCAGCGGGGAGCTGTTTTTT. Its protein is CSARRLAGGSGELFF.

This chain connects TRBV7-9 to TRBJ2-1, with 7 positions matching TRBD1. The V segment lost 5 bases and the J segment 9 bases; nucleotides outside the gene matches: 4. There are 12 residues in the CDR3. CDR1 and CDR2 from the germline V gene are SEHNR and FQNEAQ (reference sequence). CDR3 nucleotide sequence: TGTGCCAGCAGCCCTACAGGGGTTGAGCAGTTCTTC. Its translation is CASSPTGVEQFF.

This chain connects TRBV18 to TRBJ1-2, with D hard to call. V was shortened by 6 bases and J by 6 bases, with 20 bases between the two germline ends. CDR1 and CDR2 from the germline V gene are KGHSH and LQKENI. The CDR3 extends over 15 amino acids. CDR3 coding DNA: TGTGCCAGCTCTCCAGAAGGGTCTAAGCGGGATGGCTACACCTTC. As protein: CASSPEGSKRDGYTF. The whole variable domain, remainder taken from reference TRBV18 and TRBJ1-2, is NAGVMQNPRHLVRRRGQEARLRCSPMKGHSHVYWYRQLPEEGLKFMVYLQKENIIDESGMPKERFSAEFPKEGPSILRIQQVVRGDSAAYFCASSPEGSKRDGYTFGSGTRLTVV.

This sequence joins TRBV27 and TRBJ1-1; tentatively, D is TRBD1 (6 bases). From germline, CDR1 is MNHEY and CDR2 SMNVEV (reference sequence). This CDR3 has 17 amino acids. Trimming cost V 8 bases and J 4 bases, with 26 bases left between them. The CDR3 sequence: CASFGAMDRDKGTEAFF. Written as DNA, the CDR3 is TGTGCCAGCTTCGGAGCGATGGATCGGGACAAAGGCACTGAAGCTTTCTTT.

The chain employs TRBV19 and TRBJ2-7; D gene ambiguous. The CDR3 is made up of 15 amino acids. The V gene lost 4 bases and the J gene lost 4 bases, with 17 bases spanning the gap. The germline V gene encodes CDR1 LNHDA and CDR2 SQIVND (reference sequence). The CDR3 DNA is TGTGCCAGTAGTAAACTGGGCCAGGAAGATTACGAGCAGTACTTC. Encoded protein: CASSKLGQEDYEQYF.

The chain links TRBV7-6 to TRBJ2-5; weak D call: TRBD1 (5 bases). From germline, CDR1 is SGHVS and CDR2 FNYEAQ. The CDR3 covers 15 residues. Trimming stripped 3 bases from V and 1 base from J, with 12 bases between. In DNA, the CDR3 is TGTGCCAGCAGCTTTTATCCCCAGGGCCAAGAGACCCAGTACTTC. Protein sequence: CASSFYPQGQETQYF. The full variable domain, its missing parts supplied by reference TRBV7-6 and TRBJ2-5, is GAGVSQSPRYKVTKRGQDVALRCDPISGHVSLYWYRQALGQGPEFLTYFNYEAQQDKSGLPNDRFSAERPEGSISTLTIQRTEQRDSAMYRCASSFYPQGQETQYFGPGTRLLVL.

The CDR3 region has the DNA TGTGCCAGCAGCTCACTAGCGGGGGTAGAGACCCAGTACTTC. It translates to CASSSLAGVETQYF. The chain combines TRBV5-4 with TRBJ2-5, with 11 bases matching TRBD2. Germline CDR1 is SGHNT and CDR2 is YYREEE (reference sequence). The CDR3 is made up of 14 amino acids. J was trimmed by 4 bases and V by 3 bases; bases with no gene match: 2.

V gene TRBV10-2 combines with J gene TRBJ2-1; D is unresolved. V gave up 4 bases and J gave up 5 bases, with 24 bases separating them. Per the germline V gene, CDR1 is WSHSY and CDR2 is SAAADI. The CDR3 is 18 residues long. The CDR3 nucleotides are TGCGCCAGCAGTGTTCTTATCAGGCAGCCCCACAGTGACAATGAGCAGTTCTTC. This gives the protein CASSVLIRQPHSDNEQFF.

The rearrangement joins TRBV4-3 to TRBJ1-6; D is unclear. The germline V gene has CDR1 LGHNA and CDR2 YSLEER. Trimming removed 1 base from V and 6 bases from J, with 13 bases in between. The CDR3 is made up of 16 amino acids. In DNA, the CDR3 is TGCGCCAGCAGCCAAGGGGCCCCCGACCCTAATTCACCCCTCCACTTT. Translating gives CASSQGAPDPNSPLHF.

The rearrangement joins TRBV25-1 to TRBJ1-6; the match to TRBD1 covers 7 bases. The CDR3 extends over 16 amino acids. CDR1 is MGHDK and CDR2 is SYGVNS in the germline V gene. With 3 bases clipped from V and 7 bases from J, the junction kept 9 bases outside the gene matches. This chain's CDR3 is CASSEVDGTANSPLHF. CDR3 nucleotide sequence: TGTGCCAGCAGTGAGGTCGATGGGACAGCAAATTCACCCCTCCACTTT. Using reference TRBV25-1 and TRBJ1-6 for the parts outside the CDR3, the full variable domain is EADIYQTPRYLVIGTGKKITLECSQTMGHDKMYWYQQDPGMELHLIHYSYGVNSTEKGDLSSESTVSRIRTEHFPLTLESARPSHTSQYLCASSEVDGTANSPLHFGNGTRLTVT.

The chain recombines TRBV19 with TRBJ2-5; the match to TRBD2 covers 8 bases. Losses at the gene ends were 5 bases for V and 5 bases for J; bases not matched to a gene: 4. This CDR3 is 13 amino acids long. Germline CDR1 LNHDA, CDR2 SQIVND (reference sequence). The chain's CDR3 is CASSWLAGETQYF. CDR3 DNA sequence: TGTGCCAGTAGTTGGTTAGCGGGGGAGACCCAGTACTTC. The full variable domain, in which reference TRBV19 and TRBJ2-5 provide the parts outside the CDR3, is DGGITQSPKYLFRKEGQNVTLSCEQNLNHDAMYWYRQDPGQGLRLIYYSQIVNDFQKGDIAEGYSVSREKKESFPLTVTSAQKNPTAFYLCASSWLAGETQYFGPGTRLLVL.

The rearrangement joins TRBV6-6 to TRBJ2-1; 9 nucleotides align to TRBD2. Trimming took 3 bases from V and 5 from J; bases not matched to a gene: 5. The CDR3 sequence is 15 residues long. Germline-derived CDR1 and CDR2 are MNHNY and SVGAGI (reference sequence). CDR3 nucleotide sequence: TGTGCCAGCAGTTATGGGCTAGCGGGGAACAATGAGCAGTTCTTC. Translating it yields CASSYGLAGNNEQFF.

This clone came up once. The same CDR3 also results from other DNA sequences found in this sample. The rearrangement uses TRBV6-5 and TRBJ1-6, with 11 bases fitting TRBD1. CDR3 length equals 15 residues. Germline CDR1 and CDR2: MNHEY and SVGAGI. J gave up 9 bases and V 3 bases, and 4 bases lay outside the gene matches. DNA of the CDR3: TGTGCCAGCAGTTATTCCGGGACAGGGGGTTCACCCCTCCACTTT. This gives the protein CASSYSGTGGSPLHF.

For the CDR3, the DNA is TGTGCCAGCAGCACGACCGGGACAGATGCCGAGACCCAGTACTTC. Translated, it gives CASSTTGTDAETQYF. The rearrangement joins TRBV14 to TRBJ2-5, with 7 bases aligning to TRBD1. Unmatched junction bases numbered 11, after V lost 5 bases and J lost 5 bases. This CDR3 contains 15 residues. The germline V gene encodes CDR1 SGHDN and CDR2 FVKESK.

The chain combines TRBV30 with TRBJ2-1; 8 positions agree with TRBD2. The CDR3 covers 14 residues. J was trimmed by 2 bases and V by 6 bases; bases with no gene match: 6. Germline V gene sequence: CDR1 GTSNPN, CDR2 SVGIG (reference sequence). The CDR3 DNA follows: TGTGCCTGTACTTCGGGAGGGCCCTACAATGAGCAGTTCTTC. Encoded protein: CACTSGGPYNEQFF. Together with reference TRBV30 and TRBJ2-1, the CDR3 gives the full variable domain: SQTIHQWPATLVQPVGSPLSLECTVEGTSNPNLYWYRQAAGRGLQLLFYSVGIGQISSEVPQNLSASRPQDRQFILSSKKLLLSDSGFYLCACTSGGPYNEQFFGPGTRLTVL.

V gene TRBV2 combines with J gene TRBJ2-1, with 12 bases lining up with TRBD1. V gave up 8 bases and J gave up 9 bases; unmatched junction bases: 8. Germline CDR1 SNHLY, CDR2 FYNNEI. The CDR3 has 14 amino acids. The CDR3 nucleotides read TGTGCCAGCCTCCCGGGACAGGGGGCAAGTGAGCAGTTCTTC. The encoded protein is CASLPGQGASEQFF. Using reference TRBV2 and TRBJ2-1 for the parts outside the CDR3, the full variable domain is EPEVTQTPSHQVTQMGQEVILRCVPISNHLYFYWYRQILGQKVEFLVSFYNNEISEKSEIFDDQFSVERPDGSNFTLKIRSTKLEDSAMYFCASLPGQGASEQFFGPGTRLTVL.

V usage is TRBV5-1 and J usage is TRBJ2-7, with 10 bases lining up with TRBD2. Germline V gene data show CDR1 as SGHRS and CDR2 as YFSETQ. V shed 4 bases and J 0 bases; nucleotides not matched to a gene: 13. The CDR3 contains 18 residues. The chain's CDR3 is CASSLTSGEVSSSYEQYF. The CDR3 DNA sequence: TGCGCCAGCAGCCTCACTAGCGGGGAAGTTTCTAGCTCCTACGAGCAGTACTTC.

In nucleotides, the CDR3 is TGTGCCATCAGTGATCTTCACGGGATCGCCGGGGAGCTGTTTTTT. Translation: CAISDLHGIAGELFF. The chain joins TRBV10-3 to TRBJ2-2, with D possibly TRBD2 on 5 matching bases. From germline, CDR1 is ENHRY and CDR2 SYGVKD. CDR3 length: 15 amino acids. V was trimmed by 3 bases and J by 6 bases, leaving 14 bases between them.

This sequence joins TRBV6-6 and TRBJ2-7, with TRBD2 matching 9 bases. The length of the CDR3 is 15 residues. V dropped 6 bases and J dropped 2; count of bases not matched to a gene: 8. Germline V gives CDR1 MNHNY, CDR2 SVGAGI (reference sequence). The CDR3 spells CASRLLAGDAYEQYF. In DNA form, the CDR3 reads TGTGCCAGCAGACTCTTAGCGGGGGATGCCTACGAGCAGTACTTC.

This clone was seen more than once but under ten times. This chain links TRBV18 with TRBJ1-5; 10 nucleotides match TRBD1. Germline CDR1 KGHSH, CDR2 LQKENI. With 5 bases clipped from V and 5 bases from J, the junction kept 9 bases outside the gene matches. The CDR3 is 16 amino acids. The CDR3 DNA sequence: TGTGCCAGCTCAGCCACCGGGACAGGGGTTGATCAGCCCCAGCATTTT. This translates into CASSATGTGVDQPQHF.

The chain is built from TRBV27 and TRBJ2-7; 7 bases line up with TRBD1. This CDR3 has 14 amino acids. J lost 4 bases, V lost 5 bases, and 8 bases had no gene match. Germline CDR1 and CDR2: MNHEY and SMNVEV (reference sequence). The CDR3 nucleotides read TGTGCCAGCAGTATAGCGTTGGGACAGTACGAGCAGTACTTC. It translates to CASSIALGQYEQYF.

This clone was found once. The chain combines TRBV9 with TRBJ1-6, with 7 bases aligning to TRBD1. CDR3 length: 15 amino acids. Germline assignment: CDR1 SGDLS and CDR2 YYNGEE. J was trimmed by 9 bases and V by 4 bases; bases with no gene match: 10. The CDR3 is CASSPRGGTVSPLHF. CDR3 sequence (DNA): TGTGCCAGCAGCCCACGCGGGGGGACAGTTTCACCCCTCCACTTT.